This T cell receptor (beta chain) was retrieved from a study of T cell changes during pregnancy in multiple sclerosis. The CDR3 length is 14 residues. In germline, CDR1 is MNHEY, CDR2 SMNVEV (reference sequence). V shed 3 bases and J shed 6 bases, with 14 bases lying between them. TCRdb's table, derived via immunoSEQ multiplex PCR, lists solely in-frame clones and lacks some. The sample yields about 47,000 clones, more than 80% seen once. This clone was observed a single time. The sequence was obtained from a female donor with multiple sclerosis, enrolled in a pregnancy study. This chain uses TRBV27 with TRBJ1-1, with D perhaps TRBD1 (5 bases). Sample: CD8+ T cells from peripheral blood mononuclear cells, taken in the second trimester of pregnancy. This chain's CDR3 is CASSLGLEGAEAFF. The DNA for the CDR3 is TGTGCCAGCAGTTTGGGGCTAGAAGGCGCTGAAGCTTTCTTT.